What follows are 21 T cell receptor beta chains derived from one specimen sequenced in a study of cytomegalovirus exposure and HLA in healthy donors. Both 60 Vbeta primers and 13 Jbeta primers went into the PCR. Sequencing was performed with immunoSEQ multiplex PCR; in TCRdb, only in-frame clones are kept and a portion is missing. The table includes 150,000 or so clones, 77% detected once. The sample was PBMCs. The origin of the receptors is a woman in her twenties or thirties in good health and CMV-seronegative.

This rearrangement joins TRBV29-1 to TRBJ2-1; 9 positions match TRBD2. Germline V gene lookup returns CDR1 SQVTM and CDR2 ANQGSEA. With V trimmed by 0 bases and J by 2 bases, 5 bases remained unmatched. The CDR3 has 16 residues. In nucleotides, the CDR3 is TGCAGCGTTGAAGATCCCCGCGGGAGGGCCTACAATGAGCAGTTCTTC. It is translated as CSVEDPRGRAYNEQFF.

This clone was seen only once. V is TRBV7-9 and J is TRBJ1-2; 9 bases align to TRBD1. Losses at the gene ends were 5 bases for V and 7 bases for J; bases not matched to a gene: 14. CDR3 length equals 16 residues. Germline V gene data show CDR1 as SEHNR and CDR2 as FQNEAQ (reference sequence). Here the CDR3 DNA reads TGTGCCAGCAGCCGCCGGGACAGGGTGATACCGGGTGGCTACACCTTC. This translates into CASSRRDRVIPGGYTF.

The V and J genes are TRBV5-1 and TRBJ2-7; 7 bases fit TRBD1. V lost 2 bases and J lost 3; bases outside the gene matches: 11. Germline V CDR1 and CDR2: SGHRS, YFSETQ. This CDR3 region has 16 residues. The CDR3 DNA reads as TGCGCCAGCAGCTTTCTTTCTGGGCAGGGGGACTACGAGCAGTACTTC. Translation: CASSFLSGQGDYEQYF.

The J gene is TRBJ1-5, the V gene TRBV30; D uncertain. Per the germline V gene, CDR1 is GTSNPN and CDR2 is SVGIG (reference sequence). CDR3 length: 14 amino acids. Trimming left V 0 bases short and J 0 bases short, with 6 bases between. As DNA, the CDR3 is TGTGCCTGGAGTGTAGAGGGTAGCAATCAGCCCCAGCATTTT. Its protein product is CAWSVEGSNQPQHF.

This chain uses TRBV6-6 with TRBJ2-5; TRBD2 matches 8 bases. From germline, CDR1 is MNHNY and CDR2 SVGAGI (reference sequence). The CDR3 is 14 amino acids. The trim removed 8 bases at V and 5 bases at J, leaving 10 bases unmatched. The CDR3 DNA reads TGTGCCAGCGAGCTGACGGCGGGAGGCGAGACCCAGTACTTC. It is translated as CASELTAGGETQYF.

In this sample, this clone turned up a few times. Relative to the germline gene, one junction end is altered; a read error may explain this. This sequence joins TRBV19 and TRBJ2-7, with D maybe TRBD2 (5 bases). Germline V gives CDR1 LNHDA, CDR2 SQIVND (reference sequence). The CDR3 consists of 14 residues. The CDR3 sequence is CAGRVGPEGYEQYF. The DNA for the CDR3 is TGTGCCGGTAGGGTAGGTCCTGAGGGATACGAGCAGTACTTC.

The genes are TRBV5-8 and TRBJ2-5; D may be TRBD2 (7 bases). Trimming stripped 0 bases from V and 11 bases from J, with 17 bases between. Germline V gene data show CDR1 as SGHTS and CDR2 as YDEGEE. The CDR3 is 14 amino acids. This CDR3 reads CASSLAGGLREQYF. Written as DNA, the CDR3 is TGTGCCAGCAGCTTGGCTGGGGGGCTGCGGGAGCAGTACTTC.

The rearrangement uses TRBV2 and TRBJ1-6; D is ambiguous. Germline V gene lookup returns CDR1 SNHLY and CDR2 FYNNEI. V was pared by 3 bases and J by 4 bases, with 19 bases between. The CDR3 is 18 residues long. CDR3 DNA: TGTGCCAGCAGTGACAATGCCCGGTTAATATATTATAATTCACCCCTCCACTTT. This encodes CASSDNARLIYYNSPLHF.

CDR3 residues: CASSGGSYPGNTIYF. The CDR3, as DNA: TGTGCCAGCAGTGGAGGGAGCTACCCAGGAAACACCATATATTTT. The chain links TRBV2 to TRBJ1-3; D gene uncertain. V gave up 4 bases and J gave up 4 bases, with 14 bases separating them. CDR3 length equals 15 residues. The germline gives CDR1 SNHLY, CDR2 FYNNEI. The full variable domain, in which reference TRBV2 and TRBJ1-3 provide the parts outside the CDR3, is EPEVTQTPSHQVTQMGQEVILRCVPISNHLYFYWYRQILGQKVEFLVSFYNNEISEKSEIFDDQFSVERPDGSNFTLKIRSTKLEDSAMYFCASSGGSYPGNTIYFGEGSWLTVV.

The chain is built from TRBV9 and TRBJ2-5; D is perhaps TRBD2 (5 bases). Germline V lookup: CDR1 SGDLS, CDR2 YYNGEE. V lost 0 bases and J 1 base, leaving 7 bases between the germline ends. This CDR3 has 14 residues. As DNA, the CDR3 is TGTGCCAGCAGCGTAGAGGACTTCCAAGAGACCCAGTACTTC. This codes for CASSVEDFQETQYF.

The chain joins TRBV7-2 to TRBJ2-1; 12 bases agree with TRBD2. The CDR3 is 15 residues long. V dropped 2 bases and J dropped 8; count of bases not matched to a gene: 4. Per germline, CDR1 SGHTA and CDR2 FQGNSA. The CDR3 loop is CASSLSSGRADEQFF. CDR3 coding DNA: TGTGCCAGCAGCTTATCTAGCGGGAGGGCTGATGAGCAGTTCTTC.

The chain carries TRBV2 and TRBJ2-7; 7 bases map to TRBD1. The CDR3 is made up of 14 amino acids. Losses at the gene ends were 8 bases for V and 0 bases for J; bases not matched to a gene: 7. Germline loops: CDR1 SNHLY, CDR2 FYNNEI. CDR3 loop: CASRDRQFSYEQYF. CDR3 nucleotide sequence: TGTGCCAGCCGGGACAGACAATTCTCCTACGAGCAGTACTTC. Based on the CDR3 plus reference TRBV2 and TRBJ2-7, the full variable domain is EPEVTQTPSHQVTQMGQEVILRCVPISNHLYFYWYRQILGQKVEFLVSFYNNEISEKSEIFDDQFSVERPDGSNFTLKIRSTKLEDSAMYFCASRDRQFSYEQYFGPGTRLTVT.

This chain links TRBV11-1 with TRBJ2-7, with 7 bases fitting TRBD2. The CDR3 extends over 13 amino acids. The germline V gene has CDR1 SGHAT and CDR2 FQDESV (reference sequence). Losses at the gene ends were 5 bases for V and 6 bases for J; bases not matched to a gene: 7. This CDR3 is CASSPFIAGEQYF. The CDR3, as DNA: TGTGCCAGCAGCCCATTCATAGCGGGCGAGCAGTACTTC.

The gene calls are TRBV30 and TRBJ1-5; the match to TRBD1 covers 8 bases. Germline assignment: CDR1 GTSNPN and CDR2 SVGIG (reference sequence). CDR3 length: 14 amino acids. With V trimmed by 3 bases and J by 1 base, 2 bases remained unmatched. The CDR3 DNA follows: TGTGCCTGGAGCGGACAGGGAAGCAATCAGCCCCAGCATTTT. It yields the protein CAWSGQGSNQPQHF.

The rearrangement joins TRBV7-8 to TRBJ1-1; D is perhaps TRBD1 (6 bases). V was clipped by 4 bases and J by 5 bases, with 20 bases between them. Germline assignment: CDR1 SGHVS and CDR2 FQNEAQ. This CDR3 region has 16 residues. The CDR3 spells CASSYFWVERGTEAFF. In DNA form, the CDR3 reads TGTGCCAGCAGCTACTTCTGGGTCGAGAGGGGGACTGAAGCTTTCTTT.

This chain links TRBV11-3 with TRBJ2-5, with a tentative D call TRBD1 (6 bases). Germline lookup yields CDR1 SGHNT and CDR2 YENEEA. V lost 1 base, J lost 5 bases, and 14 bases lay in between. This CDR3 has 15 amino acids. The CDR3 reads CASSLGLGAGETQYF. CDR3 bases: TGTGCCAGCAGCTTAGGGCTGGGGGCCGGGGAGACCCAGTACTTC.

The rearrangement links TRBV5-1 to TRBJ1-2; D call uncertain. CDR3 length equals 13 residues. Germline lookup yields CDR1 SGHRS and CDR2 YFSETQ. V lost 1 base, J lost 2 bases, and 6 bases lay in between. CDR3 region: CASSLFQNYGYTF. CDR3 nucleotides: TGCGCCAGCAGCTTGTTTCAAAACTATGGCTACACCTTC.

The CDR3 DNA is TGTGCCACCAGCATAACAGGGTTTGGCTACACCTTC. This encodes CATSITGFGYTF. The chain links TRBV15 to TRBJ1-2; tentatively, D is TRBD1 (6 bases). Per the germline V gene, CDR1 is LNHNV and CDR2 is YYDKDF (reference sequence). The CDR3 length is 12 residues. The V and J ends lost 4 bases and 7 bases respectively, with 10 bases between them.

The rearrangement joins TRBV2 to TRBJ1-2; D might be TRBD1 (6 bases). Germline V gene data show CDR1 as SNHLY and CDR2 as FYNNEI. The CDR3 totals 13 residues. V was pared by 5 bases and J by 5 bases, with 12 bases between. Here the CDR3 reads CASSRRDTYGYTF. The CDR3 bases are TGTGCCAGCAGTCGACGGGACACGTATGGCTACACCTTC.

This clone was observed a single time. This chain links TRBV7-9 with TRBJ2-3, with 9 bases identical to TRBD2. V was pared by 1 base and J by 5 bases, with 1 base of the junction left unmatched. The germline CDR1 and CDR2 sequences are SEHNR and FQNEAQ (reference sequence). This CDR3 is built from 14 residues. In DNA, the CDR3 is TGTGCCAGCAGCTTAGAACTAGCGGGAGATACGCAGTATTTT. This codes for CASSLELAGDTQYF.

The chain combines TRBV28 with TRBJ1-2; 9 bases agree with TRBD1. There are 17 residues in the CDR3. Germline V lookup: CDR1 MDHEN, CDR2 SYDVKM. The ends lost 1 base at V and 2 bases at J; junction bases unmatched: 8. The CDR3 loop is CASSLFRDRVKNYGYTF. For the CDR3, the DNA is TGTGCCAGCAGTTTATTCCGGGACAGGGTGAAAAACTATGGCTACACCTTC.